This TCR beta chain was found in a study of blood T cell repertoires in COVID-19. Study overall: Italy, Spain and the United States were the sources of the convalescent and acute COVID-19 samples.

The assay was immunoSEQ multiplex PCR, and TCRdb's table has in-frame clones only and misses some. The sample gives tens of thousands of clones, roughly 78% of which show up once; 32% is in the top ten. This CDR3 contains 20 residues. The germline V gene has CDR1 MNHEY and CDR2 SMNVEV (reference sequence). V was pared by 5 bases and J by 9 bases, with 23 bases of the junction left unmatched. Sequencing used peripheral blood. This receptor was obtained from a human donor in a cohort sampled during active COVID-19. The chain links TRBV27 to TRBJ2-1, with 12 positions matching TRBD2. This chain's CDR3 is CASSLRLAGAEAIARGEQFF. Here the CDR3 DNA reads TGTGCCAGCAGTCTCCGACTAGCGGGAGCGGAGGCGATCGCCCGGGGTGAGCAGTTCTTC.